This is a list of T cell receptor beta chains from one sample in a study of blood T cell repertoires in COVID-19. Repertoires were generated with immunoSEQ multiplex PCR, while TCRdb's copy carries only in-frame clones and drops some. The profile covers more than 200,000 clones, with about 86% appearing a single time and 2.2% taken by the ten largest. Sequenced material: peripheral blood. The origin of the receptors is a woman aged 50 to 60 with acute or convalescent COVID-19. The CDR3 runs from the conserved cysteine through the conserved F or W. A D gene is named only where the DNA matches it firmly. Part of the rows lack a size; the others show once, few, many or a class for expanded clones.

J,D,size,V,DNA,CDR3
TRBJ2-5,TRBD2,-,TRBV24-1,TGTGCCACCAGTGATTCGGGAGGGCCCTCGGAGACCCAGTACTTC,CATSDSGGPSETQYF
TRBJ2-1,TRBD2,-,TRBV4-2,TGTGCCAGCAGCCCCGGACGGGGGGTAGCATACAATGAGCAGTTCTTC,CASSPGRGVAYNEQFF
TRBJ2-2,TRBD1,-,TRBV11-3,TGTGCCAGCAGCTTAGAAGACAGGGGCCTCTTCACCGGGGAGCTGTTTTTT,CASSLEDRGLFTGELFF
TRBJ2-7,-,-,TRBV7-2,TGTGCCAGCAGCTTAGGGTCAGGGGCGAACTACGAGCAGTACTTC,CASSLGSGANYEQYF
TRBJ2-2,-,-,TRBV18,TGTGCCAGCTCACCCGGGTATGGGGAGCTGTTTTTT,CASSPGYGELFF
TRBJ2-5,TRBD2,-,TRBV4-2,TGTGCCAGCCCCCCGACTGAGCGGGGGAAAGAGACCCAGTACTTC,CASPPTERGKETQYF
TRBJ1-1,-,-,TRBV6-5,TGTGCCAGCACCCATGGGGCTGACATGAACACTGAAGCTTTCTTT,CASTHGADMNTEAFF
TRBJ2-3,TRBD2,-,TRBV30,TGTGCCTGGAGCTCCTGGGCGGGGGGGCGTGTAGATACGCAGTATTTT,CAWSSWAGGRVDTQYF
TRBJ2-1,TRBD2,-,TRBV6-4,TGTGCCAGCAGTCAAACTAGCGGGAGTTTGGTCAATGAGCAGTTCTTC,CASSQTSGSLVNEQFF
TRBJ2-2,TRBD1,-,TRBV7-2,TGTGCCAGCAGTCCGACAGGGGGCTCGCGGGTCACCGGGGAGCTGTTTTTT,CASSPTGGSRVTGELFF
TRBJ2-7,-,-,TRBV5-1,TGCGCCAGCAGCTTGGGGGTGTGGGGGCCCCTCGAGCAGTACTTC,CASSLGVWGPLEQYF
TRBJ2-2,-,-,TRBV19,TGTGCCAGTAGGTCTCGGACCTTTGAGGGAACCGGGGAGCTGTTTTTT,CASRSRTFEGTGELFF
TRBJ1-6,TRBD1,-,TRBV19,TGTGCCAGTAGGGGCGGGGGGACAGCTTGGAATTCACCCCTCCACTTT,CASRGGGTAWNSPLHF
TRBJ1-5,-,once,TRBV4-3,TGCGCCAGCAGCCAATTCCACCTCGGGGGGAGGCCTGATCAGCCCCAGCATTTT,CASSQFHLGGRPDQPQHF
TRBJ2-5,TRBD1,-,TRBV24-1,TGTGCCACCCGATCGGGACAGGGAGGGGTAGAGACCCAGTACTTC,CATRSGQGGVETQYF